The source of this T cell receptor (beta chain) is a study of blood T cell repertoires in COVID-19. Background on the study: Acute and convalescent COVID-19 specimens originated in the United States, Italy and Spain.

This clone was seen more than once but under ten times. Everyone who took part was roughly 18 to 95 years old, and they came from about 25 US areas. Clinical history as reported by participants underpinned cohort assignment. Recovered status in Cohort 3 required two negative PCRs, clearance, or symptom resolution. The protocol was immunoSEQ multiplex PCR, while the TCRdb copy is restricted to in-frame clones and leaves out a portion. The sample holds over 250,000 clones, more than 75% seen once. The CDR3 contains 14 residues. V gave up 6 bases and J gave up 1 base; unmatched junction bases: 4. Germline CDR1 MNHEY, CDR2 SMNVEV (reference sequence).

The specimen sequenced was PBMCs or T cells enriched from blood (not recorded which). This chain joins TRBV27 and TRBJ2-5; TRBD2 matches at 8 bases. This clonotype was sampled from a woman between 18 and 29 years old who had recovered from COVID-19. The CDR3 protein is CASSIAGLQETQYF. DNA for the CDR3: TGTGCCAGCAGCATAGCGGGGCTCCAAGAGACCCAGTACTTC.